This is a list of T cell receptor beta chains from one sample in a study of early T cells in non-severe SARS-CoV-2 infection. A single record per CDR3 protein comes from TCRdb applying MiXCR to the 5' RACE reads. The sample holds approximately 29,000 distinct CDR3 sequences, around 5.8% seen once. Source: whole blood, taken at baseline. The receptors were sampled from an adult who was a healthcare worker with PCR-confirmed SARS-CoV-2 infection or an uninfected control (not recorded which). Each CDR3 is given with its conserved first and last residue. The order of the fields is V gene, clone size, D gene, J gene, CDR3 DNA, CDR3 protein. A D gene is named only where the DNA matches it firmly. Part of the rows lack a size; the others show once, few, many or a class for expanded clones.

V gene: TRBV5-1; clone size: many; D gene: TRBD2; J gene: TRBJ2-7; CDR3 DNA: TGCGCCAGCCGAGCGGGAACCTACGAGCAGTACTTC; CDR3 protein: CASRAGTYEQYF
V gene: TRBV18; clone size: many; D gene: NA; J gene: TRBJ1-1; CDR3 DNA: TGTGCCAGCTCACCACGACAGATGAACACTGAAGCTTTCTTT; CDR3 protein: CASSPRQMNTEAFF
V gene: TRBV11-3; clone size: many; D gene: TRBD2; J gene: TRBJ2-3; CDR3 DNA: TGTGCCAGCAGCTTACTAGCGGGGGTTGGAGATACGCAGTATTTT; CDR3 protein: CASSLLAGVGDTQYF
V gene: TRBV12-3/TRBV12-4; clone size: many; D gene: NA; J gene: TRBJ1-4; CDR3 DNA: TGTGCCAGCAGTTCCCAAACAATAACAGGGAAGGGGGATGAAAAACTGTTTTTT; CDR3 protein: CASSSQTITGKGDEKLFF
V gene: TRBV18; clone size: many; D gene: TRBD1; J gene: TRBJ2-5; CDR3 DNA: TGTGCCAGCTCACAACAAAGAATACAGGGGGAAAGGATCGGAGAGACCCAGTACTTC; CDR3 protein: CASSQQRIQGERIGETQYF
V gene: TRBV3-1; clone size: few; D gene: TRBD2; J gene: TRBJ2-7; CDR3 DNA: TGTGCCAGCAGCCAAGGACTAGCGGCCTTTTACGAGCAGTACTTC; CDR3 protein: CASSQGLAAFYEQYF
V gene: TRBV6-6; clone size: many; D gene: TRBD1; J gene: TRBJ1-3; CDR3 DNA: TGTGCCAGCAGTTTAATGGGACAGGGAGGAAACACCATATATTTT; CDR3 protein: CASSLMGQGGNTIYF
V gene: TRBV6-2/TRBV6-3; clone size: many; D gene: NA; J gene: TRBJ2-3; CDR3 DNA: TGTGCCAGCAGTGGACCCAATCGGGAGCGGATCTTCACAGATACGCAGTATTTT; CDR3 protein: CASSGPNRERIFTDTQYF
V gene: TRBV6-5; clone size: NA; D gene: NA; J gene: TRBJ2-7; CDR3 DNA: TGTGCCAGCAGTTACTCGGCGGACACCGTCTACGAGCAGTACTTC; CDR3 protein: CASSYSADTVYEQYF
V gene: TRBV2; clone size: few; D gene: NA; J gene: TRBJ2-5; CDR3 DNA: TGTGCCAGCAGGTCCATGACGGGGGCGGAGACCCAGTACTTC; CDR3 protein: CASRSMTGAETQYF
V gene: TRBV27; clone size: NA; D gene: TRBD1; J gene: TRBJ2-4; CDR3 DNA: TGTGCCAGCAGTCCCCCGACAGGGTCCAACATTCAGTACTTC; CDR3 protein: CASSPPTGSNIQYF
V gene: TRBV7-9; clone size: many; D gene: TRBD2; J gene: TRBJ2-3; CDR3 DNA: TGTGCCAGCAGCTCGGGACTAGCGGGAGAGGGAGATACGCAGTATTTT; CDR3 protein: CASSSGLAGEGDTQYF
V gene: TRBV6-1; clone size: few; D gene: TRBD1; J gene: TRBJ1-4; CDR3 DNA: TGTGCCAGCAAGCCGGGACAGGGCAATGAAAAACTGTTTTTT; CDR3 protein: CASKPGQGNEKLFF
V gene: TRBV27; clone size: many; D gene: TRBD2; J gene: TRBJ2-1; CDR3 DNA: TGTGCCAGCAGTTTAACTAGCGGGGCGGTAGATGAGCAGTTCTTC; CDR3 protein: CASSLTSGAVDEQFF
V gene: TRBV12-3/TRBV12-4; clone size: many; D gene: TRBD2; J gene: TRBJ2-7; CDR3 DNA: TGTGCCAGCAGTAGAGCCAGCGGGAGTTCCTACGAGCAGTACTTC; CDR3 protein: CASSRASGSSYEQYF
V gene: TRBV7-9; clone size: many; D gene: NA; J gene: TRBJ1-1; CDR3 DNA: TGTGCCAGCAGCTTAGAACAGATGAACACTGAAGCTTTCTTT; CDR3 protein: CASSLEQMNTEAFF
V gene: TRBV11-3; clone size: few; D gene: NA; J gene: TRBJ2-5; CDR3 DNA: TGTGCCAGCAGCTTAGATGGACTACGAGGGACCCAGTACTTC; CDR3 protein: CASSLDGLRGTQYF
V gene: TRBV6-2/TRBV6-3; clone size: few; D gene: TRBD1; J gene: TRBJ2-6; CDR3 DNA: TGTGCCAGCAGTTACCATCAGGGGACAGGGGGCTCTGGGGCCAACGTCCTGACTTTC; CDR3 protein: CASSYHQGTGGSGANVLTF
V gene: TRBV18; clone size: many; D gene: NA; J gene: TRBJ2-3; CDR3 DNA: TGTGCCAGCTCACCAGGCAGCGTAGGATCAGATACGCAGTATTTT; CDR3 protein: CASSPGSVGSDTQYF
V gene: TRBV3-1; clone size: many; D gene: NA; J gene: TRBJ2-2; CDR3 DNA: TGTGCCAGCAGCTGGGGAGGCCTGGCAACCGGGGAGCTGTTTTTT; CDR3 protein: CASSWGGLATGELFF
V gene: TRBV29-1; clone size: many; D gene: NA; J gene: TRBJ1-5; CDR3 DNA: TGCAGCGTTGTGTCAGGGGCTAATCAGCCCCAGCATTTT; CDR3 protein: CSVVSGANQPQHF
V gene: TRBV6-4; clone size: many; D gene: TRBD2; J gene: TRBJ2-7; CDR3 DNA: TGTGCCAGCAGTGCCAAAGCGGGGGACTACGAGCAGTACTTC; CDR3 protein: CASSAKAGDYEQYF
V gene: TRBV20-1; clone size: many; D gene: TRBD2; J gene: TRBJ2-5; CDR3 DNA: TGCAGTGCTAGCCAAAGCGGGGGACAAGGGGAGACCCAGTACTTC; CDR3 protein: CSASQSGGQGETQYF
V gene: TRBV4-2; clone size: many; D gene: TRBD1; J gene: TRBJ2-2; CDR3 DNA: TGTGCCAGCAGCATACGACAGGGAAGCACCGGGGAGCTGTTTTTT; CDR3 protein: CASSIRQGSTGELFF
V gene: TRBV12-3/TRBV12-4; clone size: few; D gene: NA; J gene: TRBJ2-5; CDR3 DNA: TGTGCCAGCAGTTTATCAGGGCAAGGAGAGACCCAGTACTTC; CDR3 protein: CASSLSGQGETQYF
V gene: TRBV28; clone size: many; D gene: NA; J gene: TRBJ1-2; CDR3 DNA: TGTGCCAGCAGTTTAGACGGCTCCTATGGCTACACCTTC; CDR3 protein: CASSLDGSYGYTF
V gene: TRBV5-1; clone size: few; D gene: NA; J gene: TRBJ1-4; CDR3 DNA: TGCGCCAGCAGCTTGGGTCCGACAACTAATGAAAAACTGTTTTTT; CDR3 protein: CASSLGPTTNEKLFF
V gene: TRBV30; clone size: medium-sized; D gene: NA; J gene: TRBJ1-1; CDR3 DNA: TGTGCCTGGAGTGTACTCCACCCTGAAGCTTTCTTT; CDR3 protein: CAWSVLHPEAFF
V gene: TRBV11-2; clone size: many; D gene: NA; J gene: TRBJ2-1; CDR3 DNA: TGTGCCAGCAGCTTAGATCCGGGTCTCTACAATGAGCAGTTCTTC; CDR3 protein: CASSLDPGLYNEQFF
V gene: TRBV5-4; clone size: many; D gene: TRBD2; J gene: TRBJ2-5; CDR3 DNA: TGTGCCAGCAGCCCGATGGTAGCGGGAGGACAAGAGACCCAGTACTTC; CDR3 protein: CASSPMVAGGQETQYF
V gene: TRBV29-1; clone size: many; D gene: NA; J gene: TRBJ2-7; CDR3 DNA: TGCAGCGTTGACCCCGGGGGCGTGGGGTACGAGCAGTACTTC; CDR3 protein: CSVDPGGVGYEQYF
V gene: TRBV6-6; clone size: NA; D gene: TRBD2; J gene: TRBJ2-2; CDR3 DNA: TGTGCCAGCAGTTATCCTCCAAGCGGGGGGGCCTTCGGGGAGCTGTTTTTT; CDR3 protein: CASSYPPSGGAFGELFF
V gene: TRBV15; clone size: NA; D gene: NA; J gene: TRBJ2-5; CDR3 DNA: TGTGCCACCAGCAGAGCACTAGAGGAGACCCAGTACTTC; CDR3 protein: CATSRALEETQYF
V gene: TRBV12-3/TRBV12-4; clone size: many; D gene: NA; J gene: TRBJ2-1; CDR3 DNA: TGTGCCAGCAGTTTAGACTGGAGCGGTTTTAACAATGAGCAGTTCTTC; CDR3 protein: CASSLDWSGFNNEQFF
V gene: TRBV6-2/TRBV6-3; clone size: many; D gene: TRBD1; J gene: TRBJ2-5; CDR3 DNA: TGTGCCAGCAGACAGGGGCCCTCGCAAGAGACCCAGTACTTC; CDR3 protein: CASRQGPSQETQYF
V gene: TRBV10-1; clone size: many; D gene: NA; J gene: TRBJ2-1; CDR3 DNA: TGCGCCAGCAGTCCAAGGGAGCTCGGGTACAATGAGCAGTTCTTC; CDR3 protein: CASSPRELGYNEQFF
V gene: TRBV5-1; clone size: NA; D gene: NA; J gene: TRBJ2-7; CDR3 DNA: TGCGCCAGCAGCCAGACCTCCCAGGGCTACGAGCAGTACTTC; CDR3 protein: CASSQTSQGYEQYF
V gene: TRBV6-2/TRBV6-3; clone size: few; D gene: NA; J gene: TRBJ2-7; CDR3 DNA: TGTGCCAGCAGTTATAAGTACGAGCAGTACTTC; CDR3 protein: CASSYKYEQYF
V gene: TRBV7-6; clone size: many; D gene: TRBD2; J gene: TRBJ2-3; CDR3 DNA: TGTGCCAGCAGCTCCATAGCGGGGGACCCGCAGTATTTT; CDR3 protein: CASSSIAGDPQYF
V gene: TRBV18; clone size: many; D gene: NA; J gene: TRBJ1-1; CDR3 DNA: TGTGCCAGCTCACCTGCTACATATTCGAACACTGAAGCTTTCTTT; CDR3 protein: CASSPATYSNTEAFF
V gene: TRBV3-1; clone size: few; D gene: TRBD2; J gene: TRBJ2-3; CDR3 DNA: TGTGCCAGCAGCCCCGCGCCGGGGGGTAGGGATACGCAGTATTTT; CDR3 protein: CASSPAPGGRDTQYF
V gene: TRBV20-1; clone size: many; D gene: TRBD1; J gene: TRBJ2-5; CDR3 DNA: TGCAGTGCTAGAACCGCCTTGGGACAGGGCCAAGAGACCCAGTACTTC; CDR3 protein: CSARTALGQGQETQYF
V gene: TRBV3-1; clone size: few; D gene: NA; J gene: TRBJ2-2; CDR3 DNA: TGTGCCAGCAGCCAAAGGATTGCCGTCGCCGGGGAGCTGTTTTTT; CDR3 protein: CASSQRIAVAGELFF
V gene: TRBV3-1; clone size: many; D gene: NA; J gene: TRBJ2-3; CDR3 DNA: TGTGCCAGCAGCCCACACCCCACAGATACGCAGTATTTT; CDR3 protein: CASSPHPTDTQYF
V gene: TRBV12-3/TRBV12-4; clone size: many; D gene: NA; J gene: TRBJ2-7; CDR3 DNA: TGTGCCAGCAGCCTAGACTTCTACGAGCAGTACTTC; CDR3 protein: CASSLDFYEQYF
V gene: TRBV7-2; clone size: many; D gene: TRBD1; J gene: TRBJ1-1; CDR3 DNA: TGTGCCAGCAGCTTTTACAGGGGGTTGAACACTGAAGCTTTCTTT; CDR3 protein: CASSFYRGLNTEAFF
V gene: TRBV19; clone size: many; D gene: NA; J gene: TRBJ2-1; CDR3 DNA: TGTGCCAGTAGTCCACCTGGGGCCAGCTCCTACAATGAGCAGTTCTTC; CDR3 protein: CASSPPGASSYNEQFF
V gene: TRBV27; clone size: many; D gene: TRBD1; J gene: TRBJ1-5; CDR3 DNA: TGTGCCAGCCGACAGGGGGTAGGGAATCAGCCCCAGCATTTT; CDR3 protein: CASRQGVGNQPQHF
V gene: TRBV19; clone size: many; D gene: NA; J gene: TRBJ1-5; CDR3 DNA: TGTGCCAGTAGTCGGGCAGGGGAACAGCCCCAGCATTTT; CDR3 protein: CASSRAGEQPQHF
V gene: TRBV28; clone size: NA; D gene: NA; J gene: TRBJ2-7; CDR3 DNA: TGTGCCAGCAGTTTCACCCCACATGGCGGGCGGGCGGAGAGTTACGAGCAGTACTTC; CDR3 protein: CASSFTPHGGRAESYEQYF
V gene: TRBV12-3/TRBV12-4; clone size: few; D gene: TRBD1; J gene: TRBJ1-5; CDR3 DNA: TGTGCCAGCAGTACGGGACAGGGGAATCAGCCCCAGCATTTT; CDR3 protein: CASSTGQGNQPQHF
V gene: TRBV4-2; clone size: many; D gene: NA; J gene: TRBJ2-1; CDR3 DNA: TGTGCCAGCAGCCAAGGAACAGACGCTTTAGGTGACGAGTTCTTC; CDR3 protein: CASSQGTDALGDEFF
V gene: TRBV19; clone size: NA; D gene: TRBD2; J gene: TRBJ2-2; CDR3 DNA: TGTGCCAGTAGTTGGCTAGCGGAAACCGGGGAGCTGTTTTTT; CDR3 protein: CASSWLAETGELFF
V gene: TRBV5-4; clone size: NA; D gene: NA; J gene: TRBJ2-7; CDR3 DNA: TGTGCCAGCAGCTTGGAGGGACTGGGAGCGGGCAACTCCTACGAGCAGTACTTC; CDR3 protein: CASSLEGLGAGNSYEQYF
V gene: TRBV25-1; clone size: many; D gene: NA; J gene: TRBJ2-3; CDR3 DNA: TGTGCCAGCAGTCCCCCGGGGCGGGCCGGAGATACGCAGTATTTT; CDR3 protein: CASSPPGRAGDTQYF